Listed below are T cell receptor beta chains from one sample, sequenced in a study of T cell responses to AZD1222 COVID-19 vaccine. Clones were read by immunoSEQ multiplex PCR, and TCRdb kept only the in-frame ones, dropping some. The sample holds about 85,000 clones, 86% seen once. The specimen was peripheral blood, collected on day 0 of AZD1222 vaccination. These receptors were collected from an adult in good health. Each CDR3 is given with its conserved first and last residue. D genes are given only for firm matches. Expanded clones get a size class; other rows say once, few or many, or leave the size out.

V gene	D gene	clone size	J gene	CDR3 DNA	CDR3 protein
TRBV24-1	NA	NA	TRBJ2-2	TGTGCCACCAGTGATTCGGGTATCCTTAACACCGGGGAGCTGTTTTTT	CATSDSGILNTGELFF
TRBV29-1	TRBD1	NA	TRBJ1-1	TGCAGCGTTTCTCTTCAGGGGGGGTCCACTGAAGCTTTCTTT	CSVSLQGGSTEAFF
TRBV20-1	NA	NA	TRBJ1-4	TGCAGTGCTAGAGAGGAAGAAAAACTGTTTTTT	CSAREEEKLFF
TRBV12-5	NA	NA	TRBJ1-4	TGTGCTAGTGGTTTGGAGAGGGTCGGGAATGAAAAACTGTTTTTT	CASGLERVGNEKLFF
TRBV10-3	TRBD2	NA	TRBJ2-5	TGTGCCATCAGTGAGTCGACTAGCGGGAGGGAAGAGACCCAGTACTTC	CAISESTSGREETQYF
TRBV2	TRBD2	NA	TRBJ2-7	TGTGCCAGCAGACCGACTAGCAACTCCTACGAGCAGTACTTC	CASRPTSNSYEQYF
TRBV24-1	TRBD2	once	TRBJ2-1	TGTGCCACCAGTGACCAGTCGGTAGCGGGAGGCTACAATGAGCAGTTCTTC	CATSDQSVAGGYNEQFF
TRBV9	NA	NA	TRBJ2-7	TGTGCCAGCAGCGTAGGGGGGGTTTCCTACGAGCAGTACTTC	CASSVGGVSYEQYF
TRBV28	NA	NA	TRBJ1-2	TGTGCCAGCAGCCTACCAGGCGGGGGAGAAAGCGGCTACACCTTC	CASSLPGGGESGYTF
TRBV27	TRBD1	NA	TRBJ1-3	TGTGCCAGTCGACAGGGGGACTCTTACCCACTCTATGGAAACACCATATATTTT	CASRQGDSYPLYGNTIYF
TRBV13	TRBD1	NA	TRBJ2-5	TGTGCCAGCAGCAGACAGGGCCAAGAGACCCAGTACTTC	CASSRQGQETQYF
TRBV24-1	NA	once	TRBJ1-3	TGTGCCACCAGCTCATCAAGGAGCTCTGGAAACACCATATATTTT	CATSSSRSSGNTIYF
TRBV11-2	TRBD1	NA	TRBJ2-2	TGTGCCAGCAGCGAGACAGGGATGGCCGGGGAGCTGTTTTTT	CASSETGMAGELFF
TRBV10-1	TRBD2	NA	TRBJ2-7	TGCGCCAGCAGTGATCCGGGGCCCGGGACTAGCGACTACGAGCAGTACTTC	CASSDPGPGTSDYEQYF
TRBV5-1	NA	NA	TRBJ1-6	TGCGCCAGCGGGCAGGGGAGAGGTTCACCCCTCCACTTT	CASGQGRGSPLHF
TRBV21-1	NA	NA	TRBJ2-7	TGTGCCAGCATTTCCGGGACAGGGGACTACGAGCAGTACTTC	CASISGTGDYEQYF
TRBV3-1/TRBV3-2	NA	NA	TRBJ2-5	TGTGCCCGCGGGTGGAGACAAGAGACCCAGTACTTC	CARGWRQETQYF
TRBV6-5	NA	few	TRBJ1-1	TGTGCCAGCAGTACTCAGGACACTGAAGCTTTCTTT	CASSTQDTEAFF
TRBV11-3	TRBD2	NA	TRBJ2-5	TGTGCCAGCAGTTTTAGCGGGAGGAATCAAGAGACCCAGTACTTC	CASSFSGRNQETQYF
TRBV12-5	NA	NA	TRBJ2-7	TGTGCTAGTGGCCCGGACGGGCGATACGAGCAGTACTTC	CASGPDGRYEQYF
TRBV9	TRBD1	few	TRBJ1-6	TGTGCCAGCGGAGGGGGCAGCAATTCACCCCTCCACTTT	CASGGGSNSPLHF
TRBV12-3/TRBV12-4	NA	NA	TRBJ1-1	TGTGCCAGCAGAACCGGGGCTGAAGCTTTCTTT	CASRTGAEAFF
TRBV29-1	NA	NA	TRBJ2-7	TGCAGCGTTTTAGAAGCCAGGGGTCCCTCGTGGGAGCAGTACTTC	CSVLEARGPSWEQYF
TRBV4-3	NA	NA	TRBJ1-2	TGCGCCAGCAGCCAAGATCCGGGAGCCAACTATGGCTACACCTTC	CASSQDPGANYGYTF
TRBV25-1	NA	once	TRBJ1-4	TGTGCCAGCAGTCCCCGCAACGCGTGGACTAATGAAAAACTGTTTTTT	CASSPRNAWTNEKLFF
TRBV19	TRBD1	NA	TRBJ1-4	TGTGCCAGTAGCAAAGATCAACAGGGGGCACTGGCTAATGAAAAACTGTTTTTT	CASSKDQQGALANEKLFF
TRBV7-2	NA	few	TRBJ2-7	TGTGCCAGCAGCCCGGCCCCCGGGCCCTACGAGCAGTACTTC	CASSPAPGPYEQYF
TRBV6-5	NA	NA	TRBJ2-7	TGTGCGGCTGGGGAGACTTACGCCTACGAGCAGTACTTC	CAAGETYAYEQYF
TRBV7-2	TRBD1	NA	TRBJ1-1	TGTGCCAGCAGCCCCCAGGGGGGGAGAGGGGAAGCTTTCTTT	CASSPQGGRGEAFF
TRBV12-5	NA	NA	TRBJ1-4	TGTGCTAGTGCCCCTGGGTGGGCTAATGAAAAACTGTTTTTT	CASAPGWANEKLFF
TRBV3-1/TRBV3-2	TRBD2	once	TRBJ2-7	TGTGCCAGCAGCCAAGGGAGGGAACTAGCGGGGAAATACGAGCAGTACTTC	CASSQGRELAGKYEQYF
TRBV7-3	NA	NA	TRBJ2-3	TGTGCCAGCAGCTTACCCAGTACAGATACGCAGTATTTT	CASSLPSTDTQYF
TRBV5-5	NA	NA	TRBJ1-4	TGTGCCAGCGGCTGGGGAGGCGGGGGTCATGAAAAACTGTTTTTT	CASGWGGGGHEKLFF
TRBV7-9	NA	NA	TRBJ1-6	TGTGCCAGCAGCCCAGGGAGTTCACCCCTCCACTTT	CASSPGSSPLHF
TRBV21-1	NA	NA	TRBJ1-1	TGTGCCAGCAGCAAAGATAAAGGGGGAACTGAAGCTTTCTTT	CASSKDKGGTEAFF